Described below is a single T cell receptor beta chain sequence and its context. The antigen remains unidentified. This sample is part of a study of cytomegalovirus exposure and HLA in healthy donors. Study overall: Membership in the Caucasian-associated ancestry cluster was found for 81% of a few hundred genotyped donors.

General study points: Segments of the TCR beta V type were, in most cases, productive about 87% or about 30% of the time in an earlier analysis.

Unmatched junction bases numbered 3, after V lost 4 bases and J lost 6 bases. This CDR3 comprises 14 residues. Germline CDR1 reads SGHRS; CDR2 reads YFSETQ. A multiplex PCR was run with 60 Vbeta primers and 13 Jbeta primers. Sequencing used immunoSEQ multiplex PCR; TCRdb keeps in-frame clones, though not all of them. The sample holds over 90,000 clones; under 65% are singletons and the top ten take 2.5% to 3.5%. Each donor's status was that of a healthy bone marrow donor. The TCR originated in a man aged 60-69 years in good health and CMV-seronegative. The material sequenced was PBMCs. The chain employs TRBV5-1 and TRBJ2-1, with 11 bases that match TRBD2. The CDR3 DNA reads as TGCGCCAGCAGCCTCGGGACTAGCGGCAATGAGCAGTTCTTC. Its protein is CASSLGTSGNEQFF.